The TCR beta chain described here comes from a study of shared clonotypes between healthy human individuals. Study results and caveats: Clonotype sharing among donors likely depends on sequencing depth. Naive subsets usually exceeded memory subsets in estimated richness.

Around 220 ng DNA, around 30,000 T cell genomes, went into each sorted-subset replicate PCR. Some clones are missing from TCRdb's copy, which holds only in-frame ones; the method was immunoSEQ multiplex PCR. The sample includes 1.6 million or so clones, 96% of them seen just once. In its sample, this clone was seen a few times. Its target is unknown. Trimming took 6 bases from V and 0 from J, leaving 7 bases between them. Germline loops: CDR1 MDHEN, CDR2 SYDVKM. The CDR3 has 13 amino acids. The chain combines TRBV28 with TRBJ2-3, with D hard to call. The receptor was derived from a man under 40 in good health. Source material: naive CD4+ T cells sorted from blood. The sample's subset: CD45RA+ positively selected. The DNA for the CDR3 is TGTGCCAGCAGGGCTCCTAGCACAGATACGCAGTATTTT. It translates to CASRAPSTDTQYF. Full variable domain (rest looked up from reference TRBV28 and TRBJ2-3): DVKVTQSSRYLVKRTGEKVFLECVQDMDHENMFWYRQDPGLGLRLIYFSYDVKMKEKGDIPEGYSVSREKKERFSLILESASTNQTSMYLCASRAPSTDTQYFGPGTRLTVL.